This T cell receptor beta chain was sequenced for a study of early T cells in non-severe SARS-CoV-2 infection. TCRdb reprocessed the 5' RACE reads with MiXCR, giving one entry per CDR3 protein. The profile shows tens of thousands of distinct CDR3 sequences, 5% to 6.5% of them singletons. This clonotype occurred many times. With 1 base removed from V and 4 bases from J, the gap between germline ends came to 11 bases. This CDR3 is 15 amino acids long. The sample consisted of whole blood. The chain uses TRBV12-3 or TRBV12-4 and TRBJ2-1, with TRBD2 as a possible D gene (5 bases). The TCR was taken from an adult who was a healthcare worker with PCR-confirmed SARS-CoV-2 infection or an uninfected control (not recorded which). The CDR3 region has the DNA TGTGCCAGCAGTTTAGGGCAAGCGGATTACAATGAGCAGTTCTTC. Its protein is CASSLGQADYNEQFF.